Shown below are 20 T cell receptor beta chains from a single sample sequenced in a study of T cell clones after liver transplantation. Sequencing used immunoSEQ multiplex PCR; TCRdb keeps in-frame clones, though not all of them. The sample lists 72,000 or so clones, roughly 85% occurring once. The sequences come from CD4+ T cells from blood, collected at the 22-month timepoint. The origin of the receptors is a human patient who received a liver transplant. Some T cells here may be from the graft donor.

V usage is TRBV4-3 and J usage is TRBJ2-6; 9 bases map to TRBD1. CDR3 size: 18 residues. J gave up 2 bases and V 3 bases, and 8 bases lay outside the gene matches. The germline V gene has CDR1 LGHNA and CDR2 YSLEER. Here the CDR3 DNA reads TGCGCCAGCAGCCAGACCGGGACAGGGTATACTGGGGCCAACGTCCTGACTTTC. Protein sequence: CASSQTGTGYTGANVLTF.

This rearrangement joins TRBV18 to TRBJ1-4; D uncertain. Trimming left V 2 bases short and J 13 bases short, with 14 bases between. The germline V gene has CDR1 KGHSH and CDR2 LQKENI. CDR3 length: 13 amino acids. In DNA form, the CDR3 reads TGTGCCAGCTCACCATCCGGACGAGAACTACTGTTTTTT. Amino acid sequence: CASSPSGRELLFF.

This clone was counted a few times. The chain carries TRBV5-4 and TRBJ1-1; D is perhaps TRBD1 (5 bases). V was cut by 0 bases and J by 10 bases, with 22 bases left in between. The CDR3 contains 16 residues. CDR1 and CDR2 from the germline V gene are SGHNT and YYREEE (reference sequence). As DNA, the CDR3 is TGTGCCAGCAGCTTGGGAGCAACAGGTTTATTAACAGGAGCTTTCTTT. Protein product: CASSLGATGLLTGAFF.

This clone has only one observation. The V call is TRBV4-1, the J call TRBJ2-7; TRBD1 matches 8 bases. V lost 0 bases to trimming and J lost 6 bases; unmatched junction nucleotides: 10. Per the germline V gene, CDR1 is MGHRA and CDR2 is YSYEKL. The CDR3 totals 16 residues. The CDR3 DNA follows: TGCGCCAGCAGCCAAGACCAGGACAGGGCAGTCGGCGAGCAGTACTTC. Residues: CASSQDQDRAVGEQYF.

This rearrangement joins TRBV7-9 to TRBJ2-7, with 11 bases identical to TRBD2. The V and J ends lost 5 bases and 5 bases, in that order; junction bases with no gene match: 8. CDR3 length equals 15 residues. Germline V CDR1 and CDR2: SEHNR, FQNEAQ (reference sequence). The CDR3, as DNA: TGTGCCAGCAGCCCTACTAGCGGGAGTCATAACGAGCAGTACTTC. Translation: CASSPTSGSHNEQYF.

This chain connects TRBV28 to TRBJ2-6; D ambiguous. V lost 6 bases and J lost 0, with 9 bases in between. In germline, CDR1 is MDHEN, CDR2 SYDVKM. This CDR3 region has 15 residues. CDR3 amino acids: CASSQGGSGANVLTF. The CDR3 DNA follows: TGTGCCAGCAGCCAAGGCGGCTCTGGGGCCAACGTCCTGACTTTC.

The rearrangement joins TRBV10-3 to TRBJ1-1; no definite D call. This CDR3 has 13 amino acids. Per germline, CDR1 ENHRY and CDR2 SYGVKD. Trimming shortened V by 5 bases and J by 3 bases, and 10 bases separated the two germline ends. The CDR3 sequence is CAISRDGDTEAFF. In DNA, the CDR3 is TGTGCCATCAGTAGAGATGGGGACACTGAAGCTTTCTTT.

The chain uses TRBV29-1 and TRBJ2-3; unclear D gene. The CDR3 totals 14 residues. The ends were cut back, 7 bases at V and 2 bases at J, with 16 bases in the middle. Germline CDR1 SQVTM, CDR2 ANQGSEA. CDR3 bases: TGCAGCGCCCGACCGGTCTCAGTCACAGATACGCAGTATTTT. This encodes CSARPVSVTDTQYF.

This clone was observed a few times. CDR3 bases: TGTGCCAGCAGTGAAGGGACAGGGCGGCCAGATACGCAGTATTTT. Translation: CASSEGTGRPDTQYF. The chain is built from TRBV6-1 and TRBJ2-3; 8 bases fit TRBD1. The trim removed 1 base at V and 4 bases at J, leaving 4 bases unmatched. Germline V gene lookup returns CDR1 MNHNS and CDR2 SASEGT. This CDR3 is built from 15 residues.

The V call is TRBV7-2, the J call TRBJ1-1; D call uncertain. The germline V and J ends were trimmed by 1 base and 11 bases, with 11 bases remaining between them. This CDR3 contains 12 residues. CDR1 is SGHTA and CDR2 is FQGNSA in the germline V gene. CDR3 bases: TGTGCCAGCAGCTTAGGGGCGGGTGTGGCTTTCTTT. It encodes CASSLGAGVAFF. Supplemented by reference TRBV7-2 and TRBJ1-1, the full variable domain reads GAGVSQSPSNKVTEKGKDVELRCDPISGHTALYWYRQSLGQGLEFLIYFQGNSAPDKSGLPSDRFSAERTGGSVSTLTIQRTQQEDSAVYLCASSLGAGVAFFGQGTRLTVV.

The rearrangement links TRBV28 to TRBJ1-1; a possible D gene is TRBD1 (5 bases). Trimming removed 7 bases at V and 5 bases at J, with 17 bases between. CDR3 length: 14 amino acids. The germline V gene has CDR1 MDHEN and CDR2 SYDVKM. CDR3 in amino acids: CASTKSGVGTEAFF. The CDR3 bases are TGTGCCAGCACTAAATCGGGGGTAGGGACTGAAGCTTTCTTT.

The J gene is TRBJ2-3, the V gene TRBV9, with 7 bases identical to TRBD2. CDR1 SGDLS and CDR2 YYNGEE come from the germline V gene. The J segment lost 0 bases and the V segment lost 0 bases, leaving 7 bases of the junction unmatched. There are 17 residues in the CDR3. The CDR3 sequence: CASSVGGGRGSTDTQYF. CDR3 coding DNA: TGTGCCAGCAGCGTAGGAGGAGGGCGGGGGAGCACAGATACGCAGTATTTT.

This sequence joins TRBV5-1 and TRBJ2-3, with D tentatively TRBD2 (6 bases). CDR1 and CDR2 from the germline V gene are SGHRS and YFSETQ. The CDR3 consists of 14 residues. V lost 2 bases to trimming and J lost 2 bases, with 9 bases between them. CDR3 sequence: CASSFEGLTDTQYF. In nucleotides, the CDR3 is TGCGCCAGCAGCTTTGAGGGACTCACAGATACGCAGTATTTT.

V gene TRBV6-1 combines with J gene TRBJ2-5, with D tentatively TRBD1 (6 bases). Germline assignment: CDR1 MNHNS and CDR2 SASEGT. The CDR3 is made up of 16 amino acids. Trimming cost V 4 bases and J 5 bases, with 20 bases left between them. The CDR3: CASSARSSLRGETQYF. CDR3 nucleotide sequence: TGTGCCAGCAGTGCCCGGAGCAGTCTGAGGGGGGAGACCCAGTACTTC.

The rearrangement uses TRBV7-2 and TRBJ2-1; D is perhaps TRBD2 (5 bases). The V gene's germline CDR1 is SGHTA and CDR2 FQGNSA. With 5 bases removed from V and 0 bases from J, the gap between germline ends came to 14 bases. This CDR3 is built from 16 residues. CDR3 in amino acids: CASSPLRESSYNEQFF. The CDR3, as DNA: TGTGCCAGCAGCCCCCTTCGGGAAAGCTCCTACAATGAGCAGTTCTTC.

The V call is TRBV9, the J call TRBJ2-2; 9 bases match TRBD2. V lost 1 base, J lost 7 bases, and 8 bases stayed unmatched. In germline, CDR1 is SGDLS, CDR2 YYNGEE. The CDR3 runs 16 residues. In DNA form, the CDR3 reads TGTGCCAGCAGCGTATTCGCGGGGGGGCCGAACGGGGAGCTGTTTTTT. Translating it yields CASSVFAGGPNGELFF.

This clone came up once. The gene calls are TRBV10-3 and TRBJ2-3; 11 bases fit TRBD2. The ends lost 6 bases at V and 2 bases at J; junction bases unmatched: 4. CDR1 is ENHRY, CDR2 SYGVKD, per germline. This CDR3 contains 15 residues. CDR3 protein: CAIRKLAGDTDTQYF. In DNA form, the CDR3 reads TGTGCCATCAGGAAACTAGCGGGGGACACAGATACGCAGTATTTT.

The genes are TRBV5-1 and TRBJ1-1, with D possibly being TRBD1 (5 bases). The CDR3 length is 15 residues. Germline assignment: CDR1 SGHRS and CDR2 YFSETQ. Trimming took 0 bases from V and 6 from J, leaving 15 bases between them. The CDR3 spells CASSLARGRGAEAFF. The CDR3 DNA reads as TGCGCCAGCAGCTTGGCCCGGGGACGAGGGGCTGAAGCTTTCTTT.

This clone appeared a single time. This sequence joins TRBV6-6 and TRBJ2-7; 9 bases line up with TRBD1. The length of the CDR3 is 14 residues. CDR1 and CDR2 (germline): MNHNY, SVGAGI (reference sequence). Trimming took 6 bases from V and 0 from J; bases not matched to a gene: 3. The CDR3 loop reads CASSLGQGSYEQYF. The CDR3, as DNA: TGTGCCAGCAGCCTGGGACAGGGCTCCTACGAGCAGTACTTC.

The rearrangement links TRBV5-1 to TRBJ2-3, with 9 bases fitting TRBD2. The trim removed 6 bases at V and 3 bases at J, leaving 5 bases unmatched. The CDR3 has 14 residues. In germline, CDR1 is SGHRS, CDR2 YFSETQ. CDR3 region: CASTAGGQTDTQYF. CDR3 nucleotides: TGCGCCAGCACCGCGGGGGGGCAAACAGATACGCAGTATTTT.